The clone carrying this T cell receptor beta chain was seen a few times. Repertoires were generated with immunoSEQ multiplex PCR, while TCRdb's copy carries only in-frame clones and drops some. Of 25,000 or so clones listed, roughly two thirds are singletons. The sample belongs to a study of PD-1 blockade in classical Hodgkin lymphoma. Germline V gene data show CDR1 as SGHDT and CDR2 as YYEEEE. The CDR3 has 13 amino acids. The V end was cut by 3 bases, the J end by 4 bases, with 7 bases between. Each of the patients experienced relapse following autologous stem cell transplantation, and their brentuximab vedotin exposure differed.

The sequences come from peripheral blood mononuclear cells (PBMCs), collected before the second cycle of nivolumab. This clonotype originated in a human donor with classical Hodgkin lymphoma. The chain employs TRBV5-6 and TRBJ2-2; D unclear. Here the CDR3 reads CASSSRLTGELFF. CDR3 in DNA: TGTGCCAGCAGCTCCCGTCTCACCGGGGAGCTGTTTTTT.